These 18 T cell receptor beta chains share one sample of origin, sequenced in a study of cytomegalovirus exposure and HLA in healthy donors. Sequenced by immunoSEQ multiplex PCR; TCRdb stores in-frame clones only, minus some. The repertoire includes about 170,000 clones, 86% of them detected once, and more than 2% sits in the top ten. Input material: PBMCs. These receptors originate from a woman between 18 and 29 years old in good health and CMV-seronegative.

The V and J genes are TRBV6-5 and TRBJ2-7; TRBD2 agrees at 13 bases. The CDR3 length is 14 residues. Germline CDR1 is MNHEY and CDR2 is SVGAGI. With V trimmed by 7 bases and J by 3 bases, 3 bases remained unmatched. DNA for the CDR3: TGTGCCAGCACAGGACTAGCGGGAGACTACGAGCAGTACTTC. Encoded protein: CASTGLAGDYEQYF.

This chain connects TRBV6-6 to TRBJ2-7; TRBD1 matches 8 bases. CDR3 length: 13 residues. J lost 0 bases, V lost 11 bases, and 6 bases had no gene match. Germline V lookup: CDR1 MNHNY, CDR2 SVGAGI (reference sequence). CDR3 sequence reads: CAGRQGSSYEQYF. CDR3 DNA: TGTGCCGGACGACAGGGGAGCTCCTACGAGCAGTACTTC.

V gene TRBV7-6 combines with J gene TRBJ1-1; the D gene is possibly TRBD1 (6 bases). The CDR3 consists of 17 residues. Per germline, CDR1 SGHVS and CDR2 FNYEAQ. Between the trimmed V and J ends, which lost 4 bases and 5 bases, there was a span of 23 bases. The CDR3 loop reads CASSSAIGRTVWTEAFF. CDR3 DNA: TGTGCCAGCAGCTCCGCAATCGGCAGGACAGTGTGGACTGAAGCTTTCTTT.

The genes are TRBV14 and TRBJ2-1, with 10 bases that match TRBD2. Germline CDR1 and CDR2: SGHDN and FVKESK. V shed 0 bases and J 7 bases; nucleotides not matched to a gene: 12. The CDR3 has 18 amino acids. The CDR3 here is CASSQDASGSPTRNEQFF. The CDR3 DNA reads TGTGCCAGCAGCCAAGATGCTAGCGGGAGCCCCACCAGGAATGAGCAGTTCTTC.

J is TRBJ2-7 and V is TRBV5-1; TRBD1 aligns across 10 bases. The CDR3 extends over 18 amino acids. CDR1 and CDR2 (germline): SGHRS, YFSETQ. The V gene end was trimmed by 1 base and the J gene end by 3 bases; junction bases not matched to a gene: 13. The CDR3 sequence: CASSLFGTGVPAGYEQYF. The DNA for the CDR3 is TGCGCCAGCAGCTTGTTTGGGACAGGGGTTCCAGCGGGCTACGAGCAGTACTTC.

The chain combines TRBV6-1 with TRBJ2-5; 7 nucleotides align to TRBD2. Looked up from germline, CDR1 is MNHNS and CDR2 is SASEGT. V lost 4 bases and J lost 3; bases outside the gene matches: 5. This CDR3 spans 14 amino acids. The CDR3 loop is CASSGWTSEETQYF. The CDR3 nucleotides are TGTGCCAGCAGTGGTTGGACTAGTGAAGAGACCCAGTACTTC.

The rearrangement links TRBV18 to TRBJ1-1; a weak D match, TRBD1 (5 bases). Germline CDR1 KGHSH, CDR2 LQKENI. The CDR3 covers 15 residues. With 5 bases removed from V and 3 bases from J, the gap between germline ends came to 16 bases. The CDR3 region is CASSWTIRQDTEAFF. The CDR3, as DNA: TGTGCCAGCTCATGGACAATTCGCCAAGACACTGAAGCTTTCTTT.

The rearrangement joins TRBV6-6 to TRBJ2-1; a weak D match, TRBD1 (6 bases). Germline-derived CDR1 and CDR2 are MNHNY and SVGAGI (reference sequence). The length of the CDR3 is 13 residues. The V gene lost 2 bases and the J gene lost 7 bases, with 9 bases spanning the gap. The CDR3 nucleotides are TGTGCCAGCAGTTACCCGGACAGAAATGAGCAGTTCTTC. This codes for CASSYPDRNEQFF.

Here the CDR3 DNA reads TGTGCCAGCAGTGACGCGGGAGGGCCTAGGGATGAGCAGTTCTTC. Encoded protein: CASSDAGGPRDEQFF. J is TRBJ2-1 and V is TRBV6-4; 9 nucleotides agree with TRBD2. Trimming took 2 bases from V and 8 from J; bases not matched to a gene: 7. The germline gives CDR1 MRHNA, CDR2 SNTAGT. The CDR3 is 15 amino acids.

The chain is built from TRBV6-1 and TRBJ1-5; D ambiguous. V gave up 7 bases and J gave up 2 bases, with 12 bases separating them. This CDR3 has 14 amino acids. Germline-derived CDR1 and CDR2 are MNHNS and SASEGT. DNA for the CDR3: TGTGCCAGCAATCCACAAGTGGGCAATCAGCCCCAGCATTTT. Translated, it gives CASNPQVGNQPQHF.

This chain links TRBV2 with TRBJ2-1; D is possibly TRBD2 (7 bases). There are 19 residues in the CDR3. Trimming stripped 0 bases from V and 4 bases from J, with 22 bases between. CDR1 and CDR2 from the germline V gene are SNHLY and FYNNEI. The CDR3 nucleotides read TGTGCCAGCAGTGAAGCGAATTGGGAGGGGGGCTTTTTATACAATGAGCAGTTCTTC. Translation gives CASSEANWEGGFLYNEQFF. The full variable domain, rest sourced from reference TRBV2 and TRBJ2-1, is EPEVTQTPSHQVTQMGQEVILRCVPISNHLYFYWYRQILGQKVEFLVSFYNNEISEKSEIFDDQFSVERPDGSNFTLKIRSTKLEDSAMYFCASSEANWEGGFLYNEQFFGPGTRLTVL.

CDR3 in amino acids: CASSQSGYEQYF. Here the CDR3 DNA reads TGTGCCAGCAGCCAATCGGGCTACGAGCAGTACTTC. The chain has TRBV7-9 and TRBJ2-7; D is uncertain. The CDR3 contains 12 residues. V lost 5 bases and J lost 3, with 8 bases in between. Germline assignment: CDR1 SEHNR and CDR2 FQNEAQ (reference sequence).

The chain employs TRBV5-1 and TRBJ2-1, with a possible D match to TRBD1 (5 bases). The V end lost 2 bases, the J end lost 12 bases, and 18 bases lay between the germline ends. The V gene's germline CDR1 is SGHRS and CDR2 YFSETQ. This CDR3 spans 14 amino acids. This chain's CDR3 is CASSFRDSRQGQFF. DNA of the CDR3: TGCGCCAGCAGCTTCCGTGACAGCCGTCAGGGGCAGTTCTTC.

The chain carries TRBV6-4 and TRBJ1-2; D is uncertain. V lost 0 bases to trimming and J lost 8 bases, with 13 bases between them. The CDR3 is 14 amino acids. In germline, CDR1 is MRHNA, CDR2 SNTAGT. The CDR3 loop is CASSDSMRDNGYTF. For the CDR3, the DNA is TGTGCCAGCAGTGACTCGATGAGAGACAACGGCTACACCTTC.

The J gene is TRBJ2-3, the V gene TRBV27; D may be TRBD1 (6 bases). Germline V CDR1 and CDR2: MNHEY, SMNVEV (reference sequence). CDR3 length: 16 amino acids. Trimming stripped 5 bases from V and 4 bases from J, with 19 bases between. The CDR3 DNA reads TGTGCCAGCAGTCCCCTGTGGCAGGGGAGCGCAGATACGCAGTATTTT. Translating it yields CASSPLWQGSADTQYF.

This chain joins TRBV5-1 and TRBJ2-7; D gene uncertain. V was pared by 1 base and J by 0 bases, with 11 bases between. The CDR3 is made up of 15 amino acids. Germline loops: CDR1 SGHRS, CDR2 YFSETQ. For the CDR3, the DNA is TGCGCCAGCAGCTTGCCCAGTTCCATCTCCTACGAGCAGTACTTC. It encodes CASSLPSSISYEQYF.

The chain combines TRBV19 with TRBJ1-1; the match to TRBD1 covers 7 bases. Germline CDR1 is LNHDA and CDR2 is SQIVND (reference sequence). The CDR3 is 15 residues long. V lost 4 bases and J lost 0; bases outside the gene matches: 5. CDR3 DNA sequence: TGTGCCAGTAGTACCGGACAGGTGATGAACACTGAAGCTTTCTTT. This translates into CASSTGQVMNTEAFF.

This clone was observed a handful of times. The chain recombines TRBV19 with TRBJ2-5; 8 bases fit TRBD1. This CDR3 has 13 residues. V shed 6 bases, J shed 5 bases, and the junction held 5 bases outside the gene matches. The germline V gene has CDR1 LNHDA and CDR2 SQIVND (reference sequence). CDR3 region: CASRHRQGETQYF. In DNA form, the CDR3 reads TGTGCCAGTAGGCACCGACAGGGGGAGACCCAGTACTTC.